This T cell receptor (beta chain) was recorded in a study of T-cell memory formation after mild COVID-19. Findings and limits, study-wide: Clones that shrank (day 15 to 85) were balanced CD4/CD8, whereas later expanders leaned CD4+.

cDNA libraries for TCR alpha and TCR beta, carrying sample barcodes and UMIs, came from 5'RACE with constant-segment primers. TCRdb reprocessed the 5' RACE reads with MiXCR, giving one entry per CDR3 protein. This table holds hundreds of thousands of distinct CDR3 sequences, 25% found once. This clonotype has at least ten counts. Its antigen remains unknown. Germline CDR1 is SGHDT and CDR2 is YYEEEE. There are 14 residues in the CDR3. Trimming removed 3 bases from V and 3 bases from J, with 11 bases in between. Sequencing was done on a sample of PBMCs or a T cell subset sorted from them (not recorded which). This TCR was sampled from an adult woman who had mild COVID-19 (a few samples of this study predate the infection). Cell type and time point are not known. V is TRBV5-6 and J is TRBJ2-3, with TRBD2 as a possible D gene (6 bases). The CDR3 loop is CASSSVRGTDTQYF. The CDR3 DNA reads TGTGCCAGCAGCTCCGTCCGGGGGACAGATACGCAGTATTTT.